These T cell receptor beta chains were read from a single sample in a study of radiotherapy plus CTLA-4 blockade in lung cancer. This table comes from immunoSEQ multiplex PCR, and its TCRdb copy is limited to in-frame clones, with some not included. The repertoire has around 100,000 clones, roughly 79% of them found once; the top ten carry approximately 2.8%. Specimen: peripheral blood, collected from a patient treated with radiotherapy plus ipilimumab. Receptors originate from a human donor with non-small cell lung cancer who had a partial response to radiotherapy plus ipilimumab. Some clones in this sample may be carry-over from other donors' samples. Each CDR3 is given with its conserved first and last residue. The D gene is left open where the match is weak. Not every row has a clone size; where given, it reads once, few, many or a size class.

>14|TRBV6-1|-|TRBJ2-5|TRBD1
CASKKDRAQETQYF
TGTGCCAGCAAGAAAGACAGGGCTCAAGAGACCCAGTACTTC
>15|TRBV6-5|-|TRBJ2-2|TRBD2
CASTRLAGITGELFF
TGTGCCAGCACCCGACTAGCGGGTATCACCGGGGAGCTGTTTTTT
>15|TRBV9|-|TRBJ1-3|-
CASSPRADSGNTIYF
TGTGCCAGCAGCCCCCGCGCGGACTCTGGAAACACCATATATTTT
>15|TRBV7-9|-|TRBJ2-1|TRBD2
CASSPLAGGLDEQFF
TGTGCCAGCAGCCCACTAGCGGGAGGGTTGGATGAGCAGTTCTTC
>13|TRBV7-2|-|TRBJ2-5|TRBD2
CASRNGGGETQYF
TGTGCCAGCAGAAACGGGGGGGGTGAGACCCAGTACTTC
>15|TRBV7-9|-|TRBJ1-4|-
CASSLQQGANEKLFF
TGTGCCAGCAGCCTACAACAAGGGGCAAACGAAAAACTGTTTTTT
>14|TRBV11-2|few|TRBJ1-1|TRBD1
CASSWSDRGTEAFF
TGTGCCAGCAGCTGGTCCGACAGGGGCACTGAAGCTTTCTTT
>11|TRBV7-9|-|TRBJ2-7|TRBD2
CASSLGGSLYF
TGTGCCAGCAGCTTAGGCGGGAGTCTGTACTTC
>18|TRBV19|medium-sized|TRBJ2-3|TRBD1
CASSPLTSGTGVPDTQYF
TGTGCCAGTAGCCCCCTGACCTCCGGGACAGGGGTTCCAGATACGCAGTATTTT
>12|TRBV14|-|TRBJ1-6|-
CASSLYNSPLHF
TGTGCCAGCAGTCTATATAATTCACCCCTCCACTTT
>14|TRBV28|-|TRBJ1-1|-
CASSLSRSLTEAFF
TGTGCCAGCAGTTTATCTCGGTCGCTCACTGAAGCTTTCTTT
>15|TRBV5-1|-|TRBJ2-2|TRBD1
CASSLRSGGTGELFF
TGCGCCAGCAGCTTGAGGTCAGGGGGCACCGGGGAGCTGTTTTTT
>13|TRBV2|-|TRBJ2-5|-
CASRPPGVGTQYF
TGTGCCAGCAGGCCTCCGGGAGTGGGGACCCAGTACTTC
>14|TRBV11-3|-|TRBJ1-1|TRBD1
CASSHRQGDTEAFF
TGTGCCAGCAGCCACCGACAGGGGGACACTGAAGCTTTCTTT
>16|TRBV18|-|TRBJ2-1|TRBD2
CASSPSGRASVREQFF
TGTGCCAGCTCACCTAGCGGGAGGGCCTCGGTACGTGAGCAGTTCTTC